This T cell receptor beta chain emerged from a study of T cell responses to AZD1222 COVID-19 vaccine. General observations from the study: Researchers took repertoire samples only after the peak T cell response had come.

Produced via immunoSEQ multiplex PCR; TCRdb's table is partial and in-frame only. Here the sample spans about 130,000 clones, about nine tenths being singletons. Details on this clone: Its antigen is still unknown.

This receptor was taken from an adult in good health. Sequencing was performed on peripheral blood, taken on day 0 of AZD1222 vaccination.

The CDR3 loop reads CASSQLVFAGEQYF. In nucleotides, the CDR3 is TGTGCCAGCAGCCAACTAGTCTTCGCTGGGGAGCAGTACTTC. This chain links TRBV3-1 (or the pseudogene TRBV3-2) with TRBJ2-7; D remains unclear. CDR1 and CDR2 (germline): LGHDT, YNNKEL (reference sequence). Between the trimmed V and J ends, which lost 2 bases and 7 bases, there was a span of 15 bases. The CDR3 has 14 amino acids.